This T cell receptor beta chain was recovered during a study of technical replicates of blood from a handful of donors. The V gene's germline CDR1 is MDHEN and CDR2 SYDVKM. The CDR3 has 17 amino acids. Trimming cost V 5 bases and J 3 bases; bases outside gene matches: 10. TCRdb's copy holds only in-frame clones and misses some; the assay was immunoSEQ multiplex PCR. The sample lists about 80,000 clones, 92% seen once, with 0.3% to 0.45% in the top ten. The sample comprised T cells isolated from PBMCs. The source is a human donor in good health. The rearrangement uses TRBV28 and TRBJ2-2, with 9 nucleotides matching TRBD2. The CDR3: CASSPPEREVYTGELFF. The CDR3, as DNA: TGTGCCAGCAGTCCCCCCGAGCGGGAGGTGTACACCGGGGAGCTGTTTTTT.